The 10 T cell receptor beta chains below were found in one sample sequenced in a study of CD8 T cells in ankylosing spondylitis. MiXCR, applied by TCRdb to the 5' RACE reads, yields one record per CDR3 protein. Of around 300,000 distinct CDR3 sequences in the sample, roughly 14% were seen once. Material for sequencing was blood, either unsorted or a sorted T cell fraction (not recorded which). The receptor set was obtained from a male donor with ankylosing spondylitis or in good health (not recorded which).

The sample holds many counts of this clonotype. This chain connects TRBV5-1 to TRBJ1-2; 7 bases are shared with TRBD1. Germline CDR1 and CDR2: SGHRS and YFSETQ. The CDR3 loop spans 14 amino acids. V was pared by 5 bases and J by 4 bases, with 8 bases of the junction left unmatched. The CDR3 is CASSITGVGYGYTF. DNA of the CDR3: TGCGCCAGCAGTATTACAGGGGTCGGCTATGGCTACACCTTC. The full variable domain, in which reference TRBV5-1 and TRBJ1-2 provide the parts outside the CDR3, is KAGVTQTPRYLIKTRGQQVTLSCSPISGHRSVSWYQQTPGQGLQFLFEYFSETQRNKGNFPGRFSGRQFSNSRSEMNVSTLELGDSALYLCASSITGVGYGYTFGSGTRLTVV.

The rearrangement joins TRBV6-5 to TRBJ1-2; tentative D call: TRBD1 (6 bases). The CDR3 has 12 amino acids. Germline CDR1 is MNHEY and CDR2 is SVGAGI. Trimming cost V 6 bases and J 9 bases, with 14 bases left between them. Written as DNA, the CDR3 is TGTGCCAGCAGCCCCGGGACATTAAGCTACACCTTC. Protein: CASSPGTLSYTF.

This clonotype has just a few counts. The genes are TRBV5-1 and TRBJ2-3; 8 nucleotides agree with TRBD2. With 4 bases clipped from V and 8 bases from J, the junction kept 3 bases outside the gene matches. The length of the CDR3 is 12 residues. In germline, CDR1 is SGHRS, CDR2 YFSETQ. The CDR3 DNA is TGCGCCAGCAGCACTAGCGGTTCTACGCAGTATTTT. Protein: CASSTSGSTQYF. Full variable domain (outside the CDR3, taken from reference TRBV5-1 and TRBJ2-3): KAGVTQTPRYLIKTRGQQVTLSCSPISGHRSVSWYQQTPGQGLQFLFEYFSETQRNKGNFPGRFSGRQFSNSRSEMNVSTLELGDSALYLCASSTSGSTQYFGPGTRLTVL.

This clonotype was detected ten times or more. The chain links TRBV12-3 or TRBV12-4 to TRBJ2-5; a possible D gene is TRBD2 (6 bases). Deletions cut 5 bases from V and 5 bases from J, with 12 bases between. This CDR3 comprises 13 residues. The CDR3, as DNA: TGTGCCAGCAGTCTCTGGGGGACTGAGACCCAGTACTTC. Residues: CASSLWGTETQYF.

This clonotype was found many times. This rearrangement joins TRBV10-1 to TRBJ2-7; D is unclear. Germline loops: CDR1 WNHNN, CDR2 SYGVQD (reference sequence). V was pared by 4 bases and J by 4 bases, with 8 bases between. This CDR3 has 12 amino acids. CDR3 coding DNA: TGCGCCAGCAGTGGGACCAGTTACGAGCAGTACTTC. Its protein is CASSGTSYEQYF.

In its sample, this clonotype was seen many times. The chain couples TRBV12-3 or TRBV12-4 to TRBJ1-6, with 7 bases fitting TRBD1. The CDR3 length is 15 residues. V was pared by 5 bases and J by 10 bases, with 11 bases of the junction left unmatched. CDR3 residues: CASSGGQVGKSPLHF. The CDR3 DNA sequence: TGTGCCAGCAGTGGCGGACAGGTGGGCAAATCACCCCTCCACTTT.

This clonotype was seen more than once but under ten times. The rearrangement links TRBV29-1 to TRBJ2-4, with 8 nucleotides matching TRBD2. The germline gives CDR1 SQVTM, CDR2 ANQGSEA. The V and J ends lost 2 bases and 6 bases, in that order; junction bases with no gene match: 3. The CDR3 is made up of 13 amino acids. The CDR3 nucleotides read TGCAGCGTTGAATCAGCGGGAGCAAACATTCAGTACTTC. It yields the protein CSVESAGANIQYF. The whole variable domain, remainder taken from reference TRBV29-1 and TRBJ2-4, is SAVISQKPSRDICQRGTSLTIQCQVDSQVTMMFWYRQQPGQSLTLIATANQGSEATYESGFVIDKFPISRPNLTFSTLTVSNMSPEDSSIYLCSVESAGANIQYFGAGTRLSVL.

This clonotype appeared a single time. This chain connects TRBV11-3 to TRBJ2-1, with D uncertain. CDR3 length equals 14 residues. The germline V gene has CDR1 SGHNT and CDR2 YENEEA. V dropped 4 bases and J dropped 3 bases, with 10 bases sitting between them. The CDR3 sequence is CASSSYPRYNEQFF. CDR3 nucleotides: TGTGCCAGCAGCTCCTACCCCCGCTACAATGAGCAGTTCTTC. Full variable domain (rest looked up from reference TRBV11-3 and TRBJ2-1): EAGVVQSPRYKIIEKKQPVAFWCNPISGHNTLYWYLQNLGQGPELLIRYENEEAVDDSQLPKDRFSAERLKGVDSTLKIQPAELGDSAVYLCASSSYPRYNEQFFGPGTRLTVL.

This clonotype was counted only a few times. The CDR3 nucleotides are TGCAGTGCCAGGACTAGCGGGGGCACAGATACGCAGTATTTT. Its translation: CSARTSGGTDTQYF. The V gene is TRBV20-1, the J gene TRBJ2-3; 12 nucleotides match TRBD2. Trimming removed 6 bases from V and 1 base from J; junction bases left unmatched: 2. The CDR3 consists of 14 residues. Germline CDR1 DFQATT, CDR2 SNEGSKA (reference sequence).

This clonotype showed up just a few times. The J gene is TRBJ2-2, the V gene TRBV6-1, with unresolved D. CDR1 is MNHNS and CDR2 is SASEGT in the germline V gene. Trimming pared 7 bases from V and 2 bases from J, leaving 11 bases between. The CDR3 has 14 residues. CDR3 in amino acids: CASKGVHNTGELFF. DNA of the CDR3: TGTGCCAGCAAAGGAGTCCATAACACCGGGGAGCTGTTTTTT.